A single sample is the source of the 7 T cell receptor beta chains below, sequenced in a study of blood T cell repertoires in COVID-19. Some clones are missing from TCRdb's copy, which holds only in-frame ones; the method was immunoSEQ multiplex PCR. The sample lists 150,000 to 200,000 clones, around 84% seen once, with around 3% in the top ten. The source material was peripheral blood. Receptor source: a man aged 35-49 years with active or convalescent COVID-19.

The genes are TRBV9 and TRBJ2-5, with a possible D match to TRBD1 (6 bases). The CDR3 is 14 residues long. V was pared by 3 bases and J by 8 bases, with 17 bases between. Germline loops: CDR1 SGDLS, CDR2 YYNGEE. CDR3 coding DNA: TGTGCCAGCAGCGAGGGGGACCTTCCGACTACCCAGTACTTC. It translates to CASSEGDLPTTQYF.

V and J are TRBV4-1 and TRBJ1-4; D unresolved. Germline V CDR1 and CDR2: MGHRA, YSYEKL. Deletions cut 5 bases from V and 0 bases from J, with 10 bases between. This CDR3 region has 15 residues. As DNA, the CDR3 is TGCGCCAGCAGCTTTCGTCTTGCAACTAATGAAAAACTGTTTTTT. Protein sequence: CASSFRLATNEKLFF.

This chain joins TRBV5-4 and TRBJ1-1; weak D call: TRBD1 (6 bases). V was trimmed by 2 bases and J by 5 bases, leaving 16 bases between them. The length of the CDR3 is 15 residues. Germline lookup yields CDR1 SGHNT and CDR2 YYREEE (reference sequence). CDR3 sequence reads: CASSFGGARGTEAFF. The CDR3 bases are TGTGCCAGCAGCTTTGGGGGGGCGAGAGGAACTGAAGCTTTCTTT.

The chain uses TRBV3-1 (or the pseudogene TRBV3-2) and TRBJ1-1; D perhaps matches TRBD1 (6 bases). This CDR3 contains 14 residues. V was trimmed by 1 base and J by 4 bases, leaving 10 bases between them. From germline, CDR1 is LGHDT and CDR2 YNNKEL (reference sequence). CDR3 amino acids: CASSQGGGITEAFF. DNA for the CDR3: TGTGCCAGCAGCCAAGGAGGGGGTATCACTGAAGCTTTCTTT.

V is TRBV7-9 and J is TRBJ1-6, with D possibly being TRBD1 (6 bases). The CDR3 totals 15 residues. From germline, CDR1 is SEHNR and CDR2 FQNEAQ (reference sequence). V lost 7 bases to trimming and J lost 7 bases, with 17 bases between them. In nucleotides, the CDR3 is TGTGCCAGCACCCTAGGGGGGGGGAAGAATTCACCCCTCCACTTT. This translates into CASTLGGGKNSPLHF.

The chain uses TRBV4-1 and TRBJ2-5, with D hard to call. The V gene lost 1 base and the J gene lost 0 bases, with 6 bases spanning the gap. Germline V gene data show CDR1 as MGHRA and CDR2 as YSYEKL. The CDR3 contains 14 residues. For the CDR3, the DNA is TGCGCCAGCAGCCAAGGAGGTAACCAAGAGACCCAGTACTTC. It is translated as CASSQGGNQETQYF.

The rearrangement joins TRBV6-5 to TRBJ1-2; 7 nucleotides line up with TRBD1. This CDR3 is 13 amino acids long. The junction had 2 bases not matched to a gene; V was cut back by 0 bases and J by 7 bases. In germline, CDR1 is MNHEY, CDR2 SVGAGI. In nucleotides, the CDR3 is TGTGCCAGCAGTTACTCGGACAGGCGTGGCTACACCTTC. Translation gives CASSYSDRRGYTF.